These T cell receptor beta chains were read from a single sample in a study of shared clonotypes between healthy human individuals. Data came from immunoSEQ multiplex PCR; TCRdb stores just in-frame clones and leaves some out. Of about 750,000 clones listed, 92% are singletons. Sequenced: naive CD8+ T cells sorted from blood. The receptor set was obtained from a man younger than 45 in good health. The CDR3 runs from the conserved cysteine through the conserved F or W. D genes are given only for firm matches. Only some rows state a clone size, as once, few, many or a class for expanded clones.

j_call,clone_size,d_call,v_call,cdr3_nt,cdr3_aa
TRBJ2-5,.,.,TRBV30,TGTGCCTGGAGTGTCCTCGTCTACGGTAGAGAAGGGTACGGGACCCAGTACTTC,CAWSVLVYGREGYGTQYF
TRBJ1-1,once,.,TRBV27,TGTGCCAGCAGTTTAGCCCTGAACACTGAAGCTTTCTTT,CASSLALNTEAFF
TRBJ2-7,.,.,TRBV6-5,TGTGCCAGCAGTTACTCGAACTACCCCAGCGAGCAGTACTTC,CASSYSNYPSEQYF
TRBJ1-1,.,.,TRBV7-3,TGTGCCAGCAGCTTAGGATCACGGCTTGAAGCTTTCTTT,CASSLGSRLEAFF
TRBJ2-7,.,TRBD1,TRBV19,TGTGCCAGTAGTAGCCTAGGTGGACAGGGAGTATACGAGCAGTACTTC,CASSSLGGQGVYEQYF
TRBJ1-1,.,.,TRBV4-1,TGCGCCAGCAGCCAAGGAGCCCCTGGGGGAATGAACACTGAAGCTTTCTTT,CASSQGAPGGMNTEAFF
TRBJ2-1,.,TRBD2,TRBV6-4,TGTGCCAGCAGTATAGCGGGAGGGCCATGGGAGCAGTTCTTC,CASSIAGGPWEQFF
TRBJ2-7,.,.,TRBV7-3,TGTGCCAGCAGCTCCATAGGGACAGAGCAGTACTTC,CASSSIGTEQYF
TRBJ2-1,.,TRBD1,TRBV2,TGTGCCAGGTCGCAGGGGGCCTACAATGAGCAGTTCTTC,CARSQGAYNEQFF
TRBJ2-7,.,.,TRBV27,TGTGCCAGCAGTGGCCAGCGGGCTCTATCCTACGAGCAGTACTTC,CASSGQRALSYEQYF
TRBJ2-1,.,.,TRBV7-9,TGTGCCAGCAGCTTAGAGGAGTCTCCCTACAATGAGCAGTTCTTC,CASSLEESPYNEQFF
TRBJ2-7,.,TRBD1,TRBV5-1,TGCGCCAGCAGCTTAGGGGACAGGGAACTCACCCCCGAGCAGTACTTC,CASSLGDRELTPEQYF
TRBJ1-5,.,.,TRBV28,TGTGCCAGCAGCCTATTTGACACTCAGCCCCAGCATTTT,CASSLFDTQPQHF
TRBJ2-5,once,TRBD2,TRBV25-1,TGTGCCAGCAGCTCCGGACTAGCAGAGATCCAAGAGACCCAGTACTTC,CASSSGLAEIQETQYF
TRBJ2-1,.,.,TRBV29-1,TGCAGCGTTGTGTTCCTGGCCGGTGAGCAGTTCTTC,CSVVFLAGEQFF
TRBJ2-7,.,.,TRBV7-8,TGTGCCAGCAGCTTGTTTGGTTCCGAGCAGTACTTC,CASSLFGSEQYF
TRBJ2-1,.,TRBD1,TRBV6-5,TGTGCCAGCAGTCGACAGGGCGGCAATGAGCAGTTCTTC,CASSRQGGNEQFF
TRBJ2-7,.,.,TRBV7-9,TGTGCCAGCAGCTTCATGGGGGCCCCCTACGAGCAGTACTTC,CASSFMGAPYEQYF
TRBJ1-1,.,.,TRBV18,TGTGCCAGCTCTCTAAGGGTCGGAAGTACTGAAGCTTTCTTT,CASSLRVGSTEAFF
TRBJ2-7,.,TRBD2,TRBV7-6,TGTGCCAGCAGCTTAGGCCGAGCGGGAACCTACGAGCAGTACTTC,CASSLGRAGTYEQYF
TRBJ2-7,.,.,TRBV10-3,TGTGCCATCAAAACTGGGAGCTCCTACGAGCAGTACTTC,CAIKTGSSYEQYF
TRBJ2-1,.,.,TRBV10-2,TGCGCCAGCAGGGGGGGTAACAGGGGCCCCTACAATGAGCAGTTCTTC,CASRGGNRGPYNEQFF
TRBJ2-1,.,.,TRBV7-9,TGTGCCAGCAGCTGGAACGAGCAGTTCTTC,CASSWNEQFF
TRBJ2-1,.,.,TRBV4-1,TGCGCCAGCAGCCGCCCACCGGGGGAGTACAATGAGCAGTTCTTC,CASSRPPGEYNEQFF
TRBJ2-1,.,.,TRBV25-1,TGTGCCAGCAGTGAATCCCTAGGTAGGGAGCAGTTCTTC,CASSESLGREQFF
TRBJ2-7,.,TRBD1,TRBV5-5,TGTGCCAGCAGCGCCGGGACAGGGTACGGCGAGCAGTACTTC,CASSAGTGYGEQYF
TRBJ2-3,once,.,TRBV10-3,TGTGCCATCAGTGAGGCCCGGGACAATAAGTATTTT,CAISEARDNKYF
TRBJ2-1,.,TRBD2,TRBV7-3,TGTGCCAGCAGCTCTCCCGGGACTACCCCTTACAATGAGCAGTTCTTC,CASSSPGTTPYNEQFF
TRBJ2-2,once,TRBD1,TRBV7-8,TGTGCCAGCAGCTTATTCAGCCGAGTCCGAGGACAGGGGACGAACACCGGGGAGCTGTTTTTT,CASSLFSRVRGQGTNTGELFF
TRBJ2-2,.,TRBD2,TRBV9,TGTGCCAGCACCCGGGAGGGGTACACCGGGGAGCTGTTTTTT,CASTREGYTGELFF
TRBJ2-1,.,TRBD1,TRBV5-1,TGCGCCAGCAGCTCGGGACAGGGTCTTGAAGAGCAGTTCTTC,CASSSGQGLEEQFF
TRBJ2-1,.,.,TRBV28,TGTGCCAGCTTACTGACTAGAAACTACAATGAGCAGTTCTTC,CASLLTRNYNEQFF
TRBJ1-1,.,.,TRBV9,TGTGCCAGCAGCGGATCGCGGGGTCCGACCACTGAAGCTTTCTTT,CASSGSRGPTTEAFF
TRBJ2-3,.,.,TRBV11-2,TGTGCCAGCAGCTCAACTAGAATTAACACAGATACGCAGTATTTT,CASSSTRINTDTQYF
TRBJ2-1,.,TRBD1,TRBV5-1,TGCGCCAGCAGCTTGGTAGGGGCAGGGGGCAATGAGCAGTTCTTC,CASSLVGAGGNEQFF
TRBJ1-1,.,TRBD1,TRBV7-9,TGTGCCAGCAGCTTAATAGGACAGGGGGCGCGGACTGAAGCTTTCTTT,CASSLIGQGARTEAFF
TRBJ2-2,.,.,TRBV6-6,TGTGCCAGCAGGAAAGGGCTAGCCTCCGGGGAGCTGTTTTTT,CASRKGLASGELFF
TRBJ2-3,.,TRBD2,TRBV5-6,TGTGCCAGCAGTTTCCATAGCGGGAGGGCCGATTTAAATACGCAGTATTTT,CASSFHSGRADLNTQYF